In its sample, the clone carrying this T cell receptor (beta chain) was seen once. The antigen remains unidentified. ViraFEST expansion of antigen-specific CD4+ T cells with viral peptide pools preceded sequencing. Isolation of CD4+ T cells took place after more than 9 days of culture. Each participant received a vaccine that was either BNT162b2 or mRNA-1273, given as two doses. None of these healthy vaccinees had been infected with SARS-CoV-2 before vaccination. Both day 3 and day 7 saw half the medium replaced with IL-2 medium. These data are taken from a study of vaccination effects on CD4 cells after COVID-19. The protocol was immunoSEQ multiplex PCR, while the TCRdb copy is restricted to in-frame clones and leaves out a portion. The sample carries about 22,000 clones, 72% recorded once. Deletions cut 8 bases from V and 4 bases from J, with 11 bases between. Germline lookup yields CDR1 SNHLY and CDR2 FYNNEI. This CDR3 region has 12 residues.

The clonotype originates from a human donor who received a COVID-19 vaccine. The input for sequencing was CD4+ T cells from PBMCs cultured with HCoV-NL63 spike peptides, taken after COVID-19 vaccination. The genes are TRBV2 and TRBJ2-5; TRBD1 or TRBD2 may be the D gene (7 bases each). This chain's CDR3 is CASDREGETQYF. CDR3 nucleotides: TGTGCCAGCGACAGGGAGGGAGAGACCCAGTACTTC.